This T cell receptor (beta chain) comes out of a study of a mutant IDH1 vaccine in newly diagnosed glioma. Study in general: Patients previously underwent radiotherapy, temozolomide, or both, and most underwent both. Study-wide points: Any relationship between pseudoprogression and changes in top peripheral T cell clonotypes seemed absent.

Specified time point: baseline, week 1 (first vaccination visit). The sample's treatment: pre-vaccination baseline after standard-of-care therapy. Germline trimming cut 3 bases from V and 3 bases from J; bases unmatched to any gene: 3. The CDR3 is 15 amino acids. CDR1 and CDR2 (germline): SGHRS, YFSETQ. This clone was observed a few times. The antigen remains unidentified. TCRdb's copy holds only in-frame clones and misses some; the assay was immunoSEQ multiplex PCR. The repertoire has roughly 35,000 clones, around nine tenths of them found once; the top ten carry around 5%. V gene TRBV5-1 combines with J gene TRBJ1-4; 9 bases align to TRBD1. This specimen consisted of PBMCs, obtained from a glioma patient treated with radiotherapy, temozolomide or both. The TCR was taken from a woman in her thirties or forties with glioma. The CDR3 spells CASSYGQGPNEKLFF. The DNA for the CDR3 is TGCGCCAGCAGCTATGGACAGGGGCCTAATGAAAAACTGTTTTTT.